Following are 26 T cell receptor beta chains from one sample sequenced in a study of blood T cell repertoires in COVID-19. Here immunoSEQ multiplex PCR was the method, and the copy in TCRdb shows in-frame clones only, minus some. The profile shows about 74,000 clones, around 90% of them singletons. Sequencing input: peripheral blood. These TCRs come from an elderly woman with active or convalescent COVID-19.

V usage is TRBV4-3 and J usage is TRBJ1-1; 7 nucleotides align to TRBD1. J lost 4 bases, V lost 5 bases, and 10 bases had no gene match. This CDR3 region has 15 residues. Germline CDR1 LGHNA, CDR2 YSLEER. CDR3 residues: CASSWPGGKVTEAFF. In nucleotides, the CDR3 is TGCGCCAGCAGCTGGCCAGGGGGGAAGGTCACTGAAGCTTTCTTT.

The V and J genes are TRBV3-1 (or the pseudogene TRBV3-2) and TRBJ2-1; 11 bases agree with TRBD2. Trimming took 4 bases from V and 6 from J; bases not matched to a gene: 14. This CDR3 comprises 18 residues. Germline V CDR1 and CDR2: LGHDT, YNNKEL (reference sequence). The CDR3 DNA sequence: TGTGCCAGCAGCCGCGTAAAACGACTAGCGGGACTTTTCAATGAGCAGTTCTTC. Its translation: CASSRVKRLAGLFNEQFF.

In DNA form, the CDR3 reads TGTGCCAGTAGTATAGTGCTAGCGGGAGTTCACAATGAGCAGTTCTTC. Amino acid sequence: CASSIVLAGVHNEQFF. This chain links TRBV19 with TRBJ2-1; 10 bases are a match to TRBD2. The CDR3 runs to 16 residues. V dropped 1 base and J dropped 5; count of bases not matched to a gene: 5. CDR1 is LNHDA and CDR2 is SQIVND in the germline V gene (reference sequence).

This clone was detected once. CDR3 DNA: TGCAGTGCTAGTCGTGAGCGGGATAGGCCCAATGAGCAGTTCTTC. It specifies CSASRERDRPNEQFF. This rearrangement joins TRBV20-1 to TRBJ2-1, with 7 bases identical to TRBD2. The length of the CDR3 is 15 residues. Germline V gene data show CDR1 as DFQATT and CDR2 as SNEGSKA (reference sequence). J lost 6 bases, V lost 3 bases, and 11 bases had no gene match.

This chain links TRBV7-3 with TRBJ2-1, with D maybe TRBD2 (6 bases). The germline V gene encodes CDR1 SGHTA and CDR2 FQGTGA. The CDR3 length is 15 residues. The V gene lost 5 bases and the J gene lost 9 bases, with 20 bases spanning the gap. CDR3 DNA sequence: TGTGCCAGCAGCCGCGCGGGGCCGGGGCAAGGTGAGCAGTTCTTC. Translated, it gives CASSRAGPGQGEQFF.

The V and J genes are TRBV5-5 and TRBJ1-4; D call uncertain. The CDR3 spans 12 residues. The V and J ends lost 4 bases and 7 bases respectively, with 8 bases between them. Germline CDR1 is SGHKS and CDR2 is YYEKEE (reference sequence). CDR3: CASSLIGEKLFF. Written as DNA, the CDR3 is TGTGCCAGCAGCCTGATCGGTGAAAAACTGTTTTTT.

The gene calls are TRBV7-2 and TRBJ2-7; 8 bases align to TRBD2. Germline CDR1 reads SGHTA; CDR2 reads FQGNSA. The CDR3 totals 16 residues. With V trimmed by 5 bases and J by 1 base, 10 bases remained unmatched. CDR3 DNA: TGTGCCAGCAGCCCACTTCCCGGGAGGGGATCCTACGAGCAGTACTTC. Translation gives CASSPLPGRGSYEQYF.

V is TRBV11-2 and J is TRBJ1-1, with 8 bases matching TRBD1. The CDR3 is 14 amino acids. Losses at the gene ends were 5 bases for V and 4 bases for J; bases not matched to a gene: 6. Germline CDR1 reads SGHAT; CDR2 reads FQNNGV. CDR3 sequence (DNA): TGTGCCAGCAGCGTAGGACAGGGAATCACTGAAGCTTTCTTT. Translated: CASSVGQGITEAFF.

The V gene is TRBV30, the J gene TRBJ1-3; D is ambiguous. The CDR3 contains 15 residues. Trimming left V 0 bases short and J 2 bases short, with 11 bases between. CDR1 and CDR2 from the germline V gene are GTSNPN and SVGIG (reference sequence). The CDR3, as DNA: TGTGCCTGGAGTGTAGACACACTGCCTGGAAACACCATATATTTT. Its translation is CAWSVDTLPGNTIYF.

The rearrangement joins TRBV18 to TRBJ2-1; the match to TRBD2 covers 11 bases. Germline loops: CDR1 KGHSH, CDR2 LQKENI. The length of the CDR3 is 14 residues. V shed 2 bases, J shed 9 bases, and the junction held 3 bases outside the gene matches. CDR3 DNA: TGTGCCAGCTCACCAACTAGCGGGAGAGGTGAGCAGTTCTTC. Its translation: CASSPTSGRGEQFF.

V usage is TRBV5-6 and J usage is TRBJ1-1; D perhaps matches TRBD1 (6 bases). CDR1 and CDR2 from the germline V gene are SGHDT and YYEEEE. This CDR3 spans 16 amino acids. Trimming removed 3 bases from V and 11 bases from J, with 26 bases in between. The DNA of the CDR3 is TGTGCCAGCAGCTATTTCCCGGGACATTCCGATCCGGTTGCTTTCTTT. The encoded protein is CASSYFPGHSDPVAFF.

The chain couples TRBV7-3 to TRBJ2-3; no firm D call. The ends were cut back, 3 bases at V and 2 bases at J, with 6 bases in the middle. In germline, CDR1 is SGHTA, CDR2 FQGTGA. The CDR3 covers 13 residues. The DNA for the CDR3 is TGTGCCAGCAGCTTTTCGTACACAGATACGCAGTATTTT. This encodes CASSFSYTDTQYF.

The rearrangement uses TRBV3-1 (or the pseudogene TRBV3-2) and TRBJ1-1; D is perhaps TRBD1 (5 bases). The germline V and J ends were trimmed by 4 bases and 6 bases, with 12 bases remaining between them. The CDR3 loop spans 13 amino acids. CDR1 is LGHDT, CDR2 YNNKEL, per germline (reference sequence). The CDR3 loop reads CASSPGYGAEAFF. The CDR3 bases are TGTGCCAGCAGCCCAGGGTATGGCGCTGAAGCTTTCTTT.

The chain employs TRBV19 and TRBJ2-4; 7 bases fit TRBD1. CDR3 length equals 14 residues. Losses at the gene ends were 2 bases for V and 7 bases for J; bases not matched to a gene: 5. The V gene's germline CDR1 is LNHDA and CDR2 SQIVND (reference sequence). For the CDR3, the DNA is TGTGCCAGTAGTATAAGGGACAGAAGGAACATTCAGTACTTC. Translated, it gives CASSIRDRRNIQYF.

The V and J genes are TRBV9 and TRBJ1-1; TRBD1 aligns across 8 bases. CDR1 SGDLS and CDR2 YYNGEE come from the germline V gene. The CDR3 totals 15 residues. V lost 3 bases, J lost 3 bases, and 7 bases stayed unmatched. CDR3 loop: CASSGTRGRDTEAFF. The CDR3 nucleotides are TGTGCCAGCAGCGGCACCAGGGGGCGCGACACTGAAGCTTTCTTT.

This chain connects TRBV5-6 to TRBJ2-2, with a weak D call TRBD2 (6 bases). CDR3 size: 17 residues. From germline, CDR1 is SGHDT and CDR2 YYEEEE. V lost 4 bases, J lost 3 bases, and 19 bases lay in between. The CDR3 DNA reads as TGTGCCAGCAGCGGGGGACTTTGGGCCTCGGACACCGGGGAGCTGTTTTTT. This sequence encodes CASSGGLWASDTGELFF.

This clone was detected a few times. The chain has TRBV5-8 and TRBJ2-2; the match to TRBD1 covers 10 bases. The CDR3 spans 14 residues. The germline CDR1 and CDR2 sequences are SGHTS and YDEGEE. J gave up 8 bases and V 4 bases, and 5 bases lay outside the gene matches. The CDR3 is CASSPDRGQGELFF. The DNA of the CDR3 is TGTGCCAGCAGCCCCGACAGGGGGCAAGGGGAGCTGTTTTTT.

The V call is TRBV11-3, the J call TRBJ1-1, with no clear D. Germline CDR1 and CDR2: SGHNT and YENEEA. V was cut by 1 base and J by 1 base, with 19 bases left in between. This CDR3 has 18 amino acids. The CDR3 is CASSLGGGLQNTNTEAFF. The CDR3 coding sequence is TGTGCCAGCAGCTTAGGCGGAGGGCTACAGAATACGAACACTGAAGCTTTCTTT. Looking up the rest from reference TRBV11-3 and TRBJ1-1 gives the full variable domain: EAGVVQSPRYKIIEKKQPVAFWCNPISGHNTLYWYLQNLGQGPELLIRYENEEAVDDSQLPKDRFSAERLKGVDSTLKIQPAELGDSAVYLCASSLGGGLQNTNTEAFFGQGTRLTVV.

This rearrangement joins TRBV19 to TRBJ2-1; a weak D match, TRBD2 (6 bases). Trimming stripped 7 bases from V and 5 bases from J, with 21 bases between. This CDR3 comprises 16 residues. CDR1 and CDR2 (germline): LNHDA, SQIVND (reference sequence). CDR3 residues: CASIRRGREEDNEQFF. In DNA form, the CDR3 reads TGTGCCAGTATCCGTCGGGGCAGGGAGGAAGACAATGAGCAGTTCTTC. The variable domain in full, completed from reference TRBV19 and TRBJ2-1, reads DGGITQSPKYLFRKEGQNVTLSCEQNLNHDAMYWYRQDPGQGLRLIYYSQIVNDFQKGDIAEGYSVSREKKESFPLTVTSAQKNPTAFYLCASIRRGREEDNEQFFGPGTRLTVL.

This rearrangement joins TRBV6-2 or TRBV6-3 to TRBJ2-1; D is perhaps TRBD2 (5 bases). From germline, CDR1 is MNHEY and CDR2 SVGEGT. This CDR3 is built from 16 residues. The germline V and J ends were trimmed by 4 bases and 0 bases, with 13 bases remaining between them. Here the CDR3 reads CASSFGLAFSYNEQFF. CDR3 DNA sequence: TGTGCCAGCAGTTTCGGATTAGCGTTCTCCTACAATGAGCAGTTCTTC.

The V call is TRBV14, the J call TRBJ1-2, with D possibly matching TRBD1 (5 bases). In germline, CDR1 is SGHDN, CDR2 FVKESK. Trimming took 0 bases from V and 8 from J, leaving 10 bases between them. This CDR3 is built from 13 residues. Here the CDR3 reads CASSQDRVGGYTF. The DNA for the CDR3 is TGTGCCAGCAGCCAAGACAGGGTCGGAGGCTACACCTTC.

This chain connects TRBV2 to TRBJ2-7; D is ambiguous. Germline V gene sequence: CDR1 SNHLY, CDR2 FYNNEI. This CDR3 is 12 amino acids long. V lost 5 bases to trimming and J lost 5 bases, with 10 bases between them. Here the CDR3 reads CASSLDSDEQYF. The CDR3 DNA reads as TGTGCCAGCAGTCTAGACTCAGACGAGCAGTACTTC.

The rearrangement joins TRBV21-1 to TRBJ2-1; the table gives TRBD1 as D, unverified against the DNA. TRBV21-1 is described as a pseudogene. The CDR3 extends over 12 amino acids. The CDR3 spells CANLPRHGVTFF. The CDR3 bases are TGTGCCAACCTGCCCCGACATGGTGTAACGTTCTTC.

V is TRBV9 and J is TRBJ2-1, with 9 bases identical to TRBD1. The CDR3 loop spans 20 amino acids. Per germline, CDR1 SGDLS and CDR2 YYNGEE. V gave up 0 bases and J gave up 4 bases; unmatched junction bases: 17. CDR3 nucleotides: TGTGCCAGCAGCGTAGCTACCGGGGTGTCTACAGGGGGCTTATACAATGAGCAGTTCTTC. Translation gives CASSVATGVSTGGLYNEQFF.

The rearrangement links TRBV19 to TRBJ2-3; TRBD2 agrees at 12 bases. The V and J ends lost 4 bases and 3 bases, in that order; junction bases with no gene match: 5. The CDR3 totals 16 residues. Germline CDR1 LNHDA, CDR2 SQIVND (reference sequence). DNA of the CDR3: TGTGCCAGTAGTACACTAGCGGGAGGCCTAACAGATACGCAGTATTTT. This codes for CASSTLAGGLTDTQYF.

The chain employs TRBV18 and TRBJ2-5, with D possibly being TRBD2 (6 bases). Germline V lookup: CDR1 KGHSH, CDR2 LQKENI. Trimming shortened V by 2 bases and J by 8 bases, and 12 bases separated the two germline ends. The CDR3 length is 13 residues. CDR3 loop: CASSPGGARTQYF. As DNA, the CDR3 is TGTGCCAGCTCACCAGGAGGGGCCCGTACCCAGTACTTC.